This T cell receptor (beta chain) was captured by sequencing in a study of T cells in Graves' hyperthyroidism and ophthalmopathy. Overall study context: Once the initial diagnosis was made, peripheral blood was obtained before any treatment.

Study-wide results and limits: Ophthalmopathy was model-predicted a median about six months pre-onset.

This clonotype was detected a few times. Antigen specificity is unknown. RNA transcripts provided the source from which TCR beta CDR3 regions were amplified. First-round RT-PCR with HTBI primers amplified the TCR CDR3 region. TCRdb used MiXCR to reprocess the multiplex PCR reads, holding one entry per CDR3 protein. The profile shows about 420,000 distinct CDR3 sequences, roughly 13% of them singletons. Germline V lookup: CDR1 DFQATT, CDR2 SNEGSKA (reference sequence). This CDR3 is 16 amino acids long. V lost 1 base to trimming and J lost 3 bases; unmatched junction nucleotides: 5. This chain links TRBV20-1 with TRBJ2-3, with 12 bases fitting TRBD2. The specimen was blood. The receptor's source is a woman aged 18-30 years with Graves' hyperthyroidism. CDR3 in amino acids: CSARAASGRATDTQYF. The DNA for the CDR3 is TGCAGTGCTAGAGCTGCTAGCGGGAGGGCGACAGATACGCAGTATTTT.